This TCR beta chain was sequenced during a study of cytomegalovirus exposure and HLA in healthy donors. Study outcomes and limitations: A later analysis linked a missense variant in DCLRE1C to the trimming of TCR beta V and J genes.

The PCR employed 60 Vbeta primers together with 13 Jbeta primers. Sequencing was performed with immunoSEQ multiplex PCR; in TCRdb, only in-frame clones are kept and a portion is missing. The sample has under 200,000 clones, roughly 80% seen once. CDR3 length: 15 amino acids. CDR1 and CDR2 (germline): SGHTA, FQGNSA. Trimming took 3 bases from V and 10 from J; bases not matched to a gene: 5. A word on this clone: Antigen: not known.

This receptor was taken from a man in his fifties or sixties in good health and CMV-seropositive. Sequencing input: PBMCs. V and J are TRBV7-2 and TRBJ2-2; TRBD2 matches at 13 bases. CDR3 bases: TGTGCCAGCAGCTTTGGACTAGCGGGGGCCGAGGAGCTGTTTTTT. This sequence encodes CASSFGLAGAEELFF.